The next 29 T cell receptor beta chains were all read from a single sample in a study of T cells in Graves' hyperthyroidism and ophthalmopathy. Using RNA transcripts as the source, TCR beta CDR3 regions were amplified. The HTBI primer set drove a first-round RT-PCR of the TCR CDR3. MiXCR, applied by TCRdb to the multiplex PCR reads, yields one record per CDR3 protein. Of around 500,000 distinct CDR3 sequences in the sample, 13% to 15% were seen once. The sequencing sample was made of blood. Receptors originate from a woman aged 40 to 50 with Graves' hyperthyroidism.

V is TRBV19 and J is TRBJ1-4, with a tentative D call TRBD1 (6 bases). CDR1 LNHDA and CDR2 SQIVND come from the germline V gene (reference sequence). The CDR3 is 12 amino acids. Trimming removed 3 bases at V and 7 bases at J, with 6 bases between. CDR3 DNA: TGTGCCAGTAGTATCAGGGGTGAAAAACTGTTTTTT. It is translated as CASSIRGEKLFF.

This chain uses TRBV19 with TRBJ2-3; D is unclear. V was clipped by 1 base and J by 6 bases, with 8 bases between them. The length of the CDR3 is 13 residues. Germline-derived CDR1 and CDR2 are LNHDA and SQIVND (reference sequence). CDR3 DNA sequence: TGTGCCAGTAGTATAGCCACGTCTGATACGCAGTATTTT. Protein product: CASSIATSDTQYF.

This clonotype was detected only a few times. This rearrangement joins TRBV5-1 to TRBJ2-5, with 13 bases lining up with TRBD2. CDR3 size: 15 residues. The trim removed 4 bases at V and 7 bases at J, leaving 7 bases unmatched. CDR1 SGHRS and CDR2 YFSETQ come from the germline V gene. CDR3 in amino acids: CASSPGTSGMGTQYF. DNA of the CDR3: TGCGCCAGCAGCCCTGGGACTAGCGGGATGGGGACCCAGTACTTC. Complete variable domain (other parts from reference TRBV5-1 and TRBJ2-5): KAGVTQTPRYLIKTRGQQVTLSCSPISGHRSVSWYQQTPGQGLQFLFEYFSETQRNKGNFPGRFSGRQFSNSRSEMNVSTLELGDSALYLCASSPGTSGMGTQYFGPGTRLLVL.

The table lists this clonotype with a few counts. The chain recombines TRBV5-1 with TRBJ2-2, with 8 bases lining up with TRBD1. The CDR3 has 15 amino acids. Germline lookup yields CDR1 SGHRS and CDR2 YFSETQ. The V segment lost 1 base and the J segment 7 bases; nucleotides outside the gene matches: 6. DNA for the CDR3: TGCGCCAGCAGCTTGACTCGGACAGGGATCGGGGAGCTGTTTTTT. This codes for CASSLTRTGIGELFF.

The sample holds a few counts of this clonotype. The chain is built from TRBV7-9 and TRBJ1-5; D uncertain. CDR3 size: 14 residues. Germline V lookup: CDR1 SEHNR, CDR2 FQNEAQ (reference sequence). Trimming took 5 bases from V and 1 from J, leaving 9 bases between them. As DNA, the CDR3 is TGTGCCAGCAGCGCCGACACCAGCAATCAGCCCCAGCATTTT. The encoded protein is CASSADTSNQPQHF.

This clonotype was observed at least ten times. The J gene is TRBJ2-2, the V gene TRBV12-5; D not certain. Germline CDR1 is LGHNT and CDR2 is FRNRAP. V was pared by 2 bases and J by 0 bases, with 10 bases between. CDR3 length: 16 amino acids. The CDR3 DNA is TGTGCTAGTGGTTTGTTAAGTGGTTCGAACACCGGGGAGCTGTTTTTT. Residues: CASGLLSGSNTGELFF. The whole variable domain, filled in from reference TRBV12-5 and TRBJ2-2, reads DARVTQTPRHKVTEMGQEVTMRCQPILGHNTVFWYRQTMMQGLELLAYFRNRAPLDDSGMPKDRFSAEMPDATLATLKIQPSEPRDSAVYFCASGLLSGSNTGELFFGEGSRLTVL.

In this sample, this clonotype turned up a few times. The V gene is TRBV28, the J gene TRBJ1-2; 8 bases fit TRBD1. The CDR3 covers 14 residues. V was clipped by 5 bases and J by 8 bases; unmatched bases: 10. CDR1 is MDHEN and CDR2 is SYDVKM in the germline V gene. The chain's CDR3 is CASSPGGSSRGYTF. CDR3 sequence (DNA): TGTGCCAGCAGTCCAGGGGGCTCATCTCGAGGCTACACCTTC.

This clonotype showed up many times. V usage is TRBV9 and J usage is TRBJ2-5; D is perhaps TRBD2 (6 bases). Looked up from germline, CDR1 is SGDLS and CDR2 is YYNGEE. The CDR3 is 12 amino acids. V was shortened by 3 bases and J by 7 bases, with 10 bases between the two germline ends. This CDR3 reads CASSALAGTQYF. CDR3 nucleotides: TGTGCCAGCAGCGCACTAGCAGGGACCCAGTACTTC.

The chain couples TRBV20-1 to TRBJ2-1; 10 bases match TRBD1. Germline V gene data show CDR1 as DFQATT and CDR2 as SNEGSKA (reference sequence). The CDR3 has 15 amino acids. Unmatched junction bases numbered 9, after V lost 0 bases and J lost 10 bases. Written as DNA, the CDR3 is TGCAGTGCTAGAGATAGGGACAGGGGACTTGAAGAGCAGTTCTTC. It yields the protein CSARDRDRGLEEQFF.

The sample holds a few counts of this clonotype. V and J are TRBV5-1 and TRBJ2-3; TRBD2 aligns across 10 bases. Germline loops: CDR1 SGHRS, CDR2 YFSETQ. The CDR3 has 17 residues. V lost 1 base and J lost 0; bases outside the gene matches: 5. The CDR3 here is CASSLRTSGKSTDTQYF. CDR3 nucleotide sequence: TGCGCCAGCAGCTTGAGGACTAGCGGAAAGAGCACAGATACGCAGTATTTT.

This clonotype was found many times. The chain links TRBV6-2 or TRBV6-3 to TRBJ2-4, with D perhaps matching TRBD1 (5 bases). V lost 4 bases and J 0 bases, leaving 10 bases between the germline ends. This CDR3 region has 15 residues. Germline assignment: CDR1 MNHEY and CDR2 SVGEGT. The CDR3 region has the DNA TGTGCCAGCAGTTTCGGACATCTAGCCAAAAACATTCAGTACTTC. It is translated as CASSFGHLAKNIQYF.

The gene calls are TRBV6-1 and TRBJ1-5; D possibly corresponds to TRBD1 (6 bases). The ends were cut back, 6 bases at V and 7 bases at J, with 19 bases in the middle. Germline V gene sequence: CDR1 MNHNS, CDR2 SASEGT. The CDR3 length is 15 residues. The CDR3 is CASSKTTGPGQPQHF. DNA for the CDR3: TGTGCCAGCAGCAAGACTACAGGGCCGGGGCAGCCCCAGCATTTT.

V and J are TRBV29-1 and TRBJ1-2, with D possibly TRBD1 on 6 matching bases. V was shortened by 3 bases and J by 3 bases, with 8 bases between the two germline ends. The CDR3 is 12 amino acids. Germline CDR1 is SQVTM and CDR2 is ANQGSEA. For the CDR3, the DNA is TGCAGCGTTGACTCAGGGGACTATGGCTACACCTTC. It yields the protein CSVDSGDYGYTF.

The gene calls are TRBV28 and TRBJ1-5; no clear D gene. V was shortened by 0 bases and J by 1 base, with 10 bases between the two germline ends. Germline-derived CDR1 and CDR2 are MDHEN and SYDVKM. CDR3 length equals 16 residues. The CDR3 sequence is CASSLWREDSNQPQHF. CDR3 coding DNA: TGTGCCAGCAGTTTATGGCGGGAGGACAGCAATCAGCCCCAGCATTTT.

The gene calls are TRBV29-1 and TRBJ1-1; no clear D gene. Germline values: CDR1 SQVTM, CDR2 ANQGSEA. CDR3 length equals 13 residues. Trimming took 6 bases from V and 1 from J, leaving 12 bases between them. The CDR3 DNA reads TGCAGCGTCTCGACGGGCGCGAACACTGAAGCTTTCTTT. Translating it yields CSVSTGANTEAFF.

This clonotype was recorded at least ten times. The CDR3 coding sequence is TGTGCCATCAGTGAGTCTGGGGGACAGAAGGCCTACGAGCAGTACTTC. It encodes CAISESGGQKAYEQYF. This chain links TRBV10-3 with TRBJ2-7; TRBD1 matches at 7 bases. CDR3 length equals 16 residues. Germline lookup yields CDR1 ENHRY and CDR2 SYGVKD. The J segment lost 2 bases and the V segment lost 0 bases, leaving 7 bases of the junction unmatched.

This clonotype came up many times. The genes are TRBV20-1 and TRBJ2-3; D call uncertain. Germline V gives CDR1 DFQATT, CDR2 SNEGSKA (reference sequence). Between the trimmed V and J ends, which lost 1 base and 1 base, there was a span of 9 bases. This CDR3 is 14 amino acids long. The CDR3 bases are TGCAGTGCTAGAGGGGTACCAGGCACAGATACGCAGTATTTT. Translation: CSARGVPGTDTQYF.

In its sample, this clonotype was seen many times. J is TRBJ2-7 and V is TRBV27; a weak D match, TRBD1 (6 bases). The CDR3 covers 18 residues. Trimming stripped 6 bases from V and 4 bases from J, with 28 bases between. Germline V gene lookup returns CDR1 MNHEY and CDR2 SMNVEV (reference sequence). The CDR3 DNA is TGTGCCAGCAGCTCAATTATGCCCAGTGGCAGGGGTACTTACGAGCAGTACTTC. Translated: CASSSIMPSGRGTYEQYF.

This clonotype has only one observation. This may arise from a read error, as a much more abundant clone is one base away. V and J are TRBV3-1 and TRBJ2-7, with TRBD1 identical over 9 bases. J gave up 2 bases and V 7 bases, and 9 bases lay outside the gene matches. Germline CDR1 and CDR2: LGHDT and YNNKEL (reference sequence). The CDR3 consists of 15 residues. Here the CDR3 DNA reads TGTGCCAGCACGGCGACCGGGACAGGGCCCTACGAGCAGTACTTC. The encoded protein is CASTATGTGPYEQYF.

This clonotype was seen more than once but under ten times. The V call is TRBV5-1, the J call TRBJ2-7; 8 bases are a match to TRBD1. The CDR3 sequence is 14 residues long. V shed 6 bases, J shed 0 bases, and the junction held 5 bases outside the gene matches. Germline V CDR1 and CDR2: SGHRS, YFSETQ. The CDR3 loop is CASKTGTGSYEQYF. In DNA, the CDR3 is TGCGCCAGCAAAACCGGGACAGGCTCCTACGAGCAGTACTTC.

The rearrangement links TRBV27 to TRBJ2-2; D gene unclear. There are 12 residues in the CDR3. Germline-derived CDR1 and CDR2 are MNHEY and SMNVEV (reference sequence). Between the trimmed V and J ends, which lost 5 bases and 3 bases, there was a span of 4 bases. The DNA for the CDR3 is TGTGCCAGCAGTCCCCACACCGGGGAGCTGTTTTTT. It translates to CASSPHTGELFF.

This clonotype was observed at least ten times. V and J are TRBV12-3 or TRBV12-4 and TRBJ2-1, with 10 bases lining up with TRBD2. The CDR3 spans 15 residues. V dropped 6 bases and J dropped 1; count of bases not matched to a gene: 3. The CDR3: CASSQAGGSYNEQFF. The CDR3 nucleotides read TGTGCCAGCAGCCAAGCGGGAGGGTCCTACAATGAGCAGTTCTTC.

This chain joins TRBV14 and TRBJ1-1; D may be TRBD1 (5 bases). Trimming took 1 base from V and 1 from J, leaving 16 bases between them. This CDR3 is built from 17 residues. CDR1 SGHDN and CDR2 FVKESK come from the germline V gene. In DNA form, the CDR3 reads TGTGCCAGCAGCCAAGGGGGCAGGGTGAGCGGGAACACTGAAGCTTTCTTT. Protein product: CASSQGGRVSGNTEAFF.

This chain links TRBV9 with TRBJ2-5, with D perhaps given as TRBD1 or TRBD2 (5 bases each). V shed 2 bases and J shed 7 bases, with 15 bases lying between them. Per the germline V gene, CDR1 is SGDLS and CDR2 is YYNGEE. The CDR3 has 14 residues. This CDR3 reads CASSVGTPGVTQYF. The CDR3 DNA reads as TGTGCCAGCAGCGTTGGGACCCCCGGGGTGACCCAGTACTTC.

Comment on this clonotype: One junction end disagrees with the germline gene, perhaps due to a read error. V is TRBV9 and J is TRBJ2-1, with 8 bases matching TRBD2. Germline V gene sequence: CDR1 SGDLS, CDR2 YYNGEE. This CDR3 has 16 residues. The CDR3 is CASSAEPGGRDNEQSF. The DNA of the CDR3 is TGTGCCAGCAGCGCTGAACCGGGAGGGCGGGACAATGAGCAGTCCTTC.

Many counts were recorded for this clonotype. The V gene is TRBV5-1, the J gene TRBJ1-1, with no clear D. V lost 5 bases and J 4 bases, leaving 12 bases between the germline ends. Germline-derived CDR1 and CDR2 are SGHRS and YFSETQ. The CDR3 totals 13 residues. CDR3 DNA sequence: TGCGCCAGCAGTCAATGGGGAAGCACTGAAGCTTTCTTT. Translated: CASSQWGSTEAFF.

This clonotype was found a few times. This rearrangement joins TRBV6-1 to TRBJ2-4; D not certain. Germline lookup yields CDR1 MNHNS and CDR2 SASEGT. There are 11 residues in the CDR3. Deletions cut 4 bases from V and 9 bases from J, with 7 bases between. The CDR3 coding sequence is TGTGCCAGCAGTGTACAAGGCATTCAGTACTTC. Protein sequence: CASSVQGIQYF.

This clonotype was observed a few times. The J gene is TRBJ2-7, the V gene TRBV27, with D possibly TRBD2 on 5 matching bases. CDR3 size: 15 residues. In germline, CDR1 is MNHEY, CDR2 SMNVEV (reference sequence). The V and J ends lost 5 bases and 4 bases respectively, with 18 bases between them. CDR3 sequence reads: CASSRDFVRGYEQYF. CDR3 in DNA: TGTGCCAGCAGTAGAGATTTCGTAAGAGGGTACGAGCAGTACTTC.

This clonotype was observed many times. This sequence joins TRBV20-1 and TRBJ1-1; D remains ambiguous. Germline values: CDR1 DFQATT, CDR2 SNEGSKA (reference sequence). CDR3 size: 13 residues. Trimming removed 6 bases from V and 1 base from J, with 12 bases in between. CDR3 amino acids: CSATNTENTEAFF. The DNA for the CDR3 is TGCAGTGCGACCAATACAGAGAACACTGAAGCTTTCTTT.